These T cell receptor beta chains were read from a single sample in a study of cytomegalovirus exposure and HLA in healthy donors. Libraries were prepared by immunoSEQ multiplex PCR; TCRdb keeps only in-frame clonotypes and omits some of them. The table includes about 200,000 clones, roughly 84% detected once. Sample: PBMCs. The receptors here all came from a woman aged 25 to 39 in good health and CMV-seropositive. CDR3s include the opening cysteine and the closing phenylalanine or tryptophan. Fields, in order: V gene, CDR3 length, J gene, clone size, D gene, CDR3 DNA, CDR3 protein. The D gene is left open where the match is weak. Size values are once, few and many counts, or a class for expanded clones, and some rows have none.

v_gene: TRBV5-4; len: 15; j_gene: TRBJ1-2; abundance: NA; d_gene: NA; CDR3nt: TGTGCCAGCAGCTTACAGGGCCAAGACTTCTATGGCTACACCTTC; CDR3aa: CASSLQGQDFYGYTF
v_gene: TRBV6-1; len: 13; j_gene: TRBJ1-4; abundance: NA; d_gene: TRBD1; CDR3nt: TGTGCCAGCAGGGGACAGGGGATTGAAAAACTGTTTTTT; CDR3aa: CASRGQGIEKLFF
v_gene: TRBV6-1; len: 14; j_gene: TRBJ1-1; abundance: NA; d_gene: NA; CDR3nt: TGTGCCAGCAGAGCCCTCCCGGAGAGCACTGAAGCTTTCTTT; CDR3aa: CASRALPESTEAFF
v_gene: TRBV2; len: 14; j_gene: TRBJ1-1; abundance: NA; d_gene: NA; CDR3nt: TGTGCCAGCAGTAGAAGTTGGGAGGGCCAGGAAGCTTTCTTT; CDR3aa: CASSRSWEGQEAFF
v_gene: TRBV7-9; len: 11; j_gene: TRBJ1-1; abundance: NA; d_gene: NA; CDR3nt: TGTGCCTTTACAGGGTCCGCTGAAGCTTTCTTT; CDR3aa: CAFTGSAEAFF
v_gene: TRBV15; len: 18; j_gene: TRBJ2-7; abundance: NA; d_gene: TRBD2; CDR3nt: TGTGCCACCAGCAGAGACCCGAGCGGGAGAGGGATCTCCTACGAGCAGTACTTC; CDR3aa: CATSRDPSGRGISYEQYF
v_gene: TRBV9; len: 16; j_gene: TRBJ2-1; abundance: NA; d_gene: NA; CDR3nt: TGTGCCAGCAGCGTAGGTCTGGGGAGCTCCTACAATGAGCAGTTCTTC; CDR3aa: CASSVGLGSSYNEQFF
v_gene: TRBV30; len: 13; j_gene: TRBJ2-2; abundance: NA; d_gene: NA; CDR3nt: TGTGCCTGGAGTGTAATACACCCCGGGGAGCTGTTTTTT; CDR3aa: CAWSVIHPGELFF
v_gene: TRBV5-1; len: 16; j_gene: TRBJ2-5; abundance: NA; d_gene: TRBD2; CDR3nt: TGCGCCAGCAGCTTGGCGATCCGGGAGGCGAGGGAGACCCAGTACTTC; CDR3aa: CASSLAIREARETQYF
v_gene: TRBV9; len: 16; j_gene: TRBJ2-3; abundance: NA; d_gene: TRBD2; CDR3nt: TGTGCCAGCAGCTCATCGGGACTAGGGGGCACAGATACGCAGTATTTT; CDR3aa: CASSSSGLGGTDTQYF
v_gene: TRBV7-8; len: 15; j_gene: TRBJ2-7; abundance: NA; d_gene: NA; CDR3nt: TGTGCCAGCAGCTTAGTAGTGCTTCTCGGGAACGAGCAGTACTTC; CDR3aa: CASSLVVLLGNEQYF
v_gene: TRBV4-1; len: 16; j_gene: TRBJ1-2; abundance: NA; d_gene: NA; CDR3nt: TGCGCCAGCAGCCAAGATAGGGGTCGGACTAACTATGGCTACACCTTC; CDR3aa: CASSQDRGRTNYGYTF
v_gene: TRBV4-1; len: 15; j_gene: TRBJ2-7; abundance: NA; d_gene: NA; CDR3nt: TGCGCCAGCAGCCAAGAGGCAGGGAGGTCGGGCGAGCAGTACTTC; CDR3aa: CASSQEAGRSGEQYF
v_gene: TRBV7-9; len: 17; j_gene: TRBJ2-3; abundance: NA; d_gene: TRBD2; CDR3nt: TGTGCCAGCAGCTTAGTAGGGCGGGAGGACTACACAGATACGCAGTATTTT; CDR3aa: CASSLVGREDYTDTQYF
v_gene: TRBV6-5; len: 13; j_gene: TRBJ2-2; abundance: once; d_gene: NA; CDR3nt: TGTGCCACCCGACAGCCGAACACCGGGGAGCTGTTTTTT; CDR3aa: CATRQPNTGELFF
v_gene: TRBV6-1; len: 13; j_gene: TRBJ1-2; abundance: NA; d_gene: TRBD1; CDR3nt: TGTGCCATACCCAGGGGGCCTTACTATGGCTACACCTTC; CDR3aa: CAIPRGPYYGYTF
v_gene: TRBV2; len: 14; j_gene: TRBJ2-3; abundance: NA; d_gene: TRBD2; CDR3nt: TGTGCCAGCAGCGGACTAGCCGGCACAGATACGCAGTATTTT; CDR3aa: CASSGLAGTDTQYF
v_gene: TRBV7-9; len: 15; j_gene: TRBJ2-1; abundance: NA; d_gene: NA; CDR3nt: TGTGCCAGCAGCTTAGGAGGCCCCTCCTACAATGAGCAGTTCTTC; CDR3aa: CASSLGGPSYNEQFF
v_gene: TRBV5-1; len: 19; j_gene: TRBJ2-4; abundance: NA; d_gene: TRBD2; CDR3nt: TGCGCCAGCAGCCGTTGGGTCCAGCGGGAGGGCCTGACCAAAAACATTCAGTACTTC; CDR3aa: CASSRWVQREGLTKNIQYF
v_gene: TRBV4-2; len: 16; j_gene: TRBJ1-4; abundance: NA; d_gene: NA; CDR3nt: TGTGCCAGCAGCCAAGAGGTCAAGGGGAAAGGAGAAAAACTGTTTTTT; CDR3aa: CASSQEVKGKGEKLFF
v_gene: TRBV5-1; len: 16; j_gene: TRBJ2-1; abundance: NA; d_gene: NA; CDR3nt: TGCGCCAGCAGCTTCGAAGGGAGTACCTCCTACAATGAGCAGTTCTTC; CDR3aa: CASSFEGSTSYNEQFF
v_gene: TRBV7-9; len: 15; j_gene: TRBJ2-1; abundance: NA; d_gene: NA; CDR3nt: TGTGCCAGCAGCCCACCTATCTTCCTCTTGGATGAGCAGTTCTTC; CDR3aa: CASSPPIFLLDEQFF
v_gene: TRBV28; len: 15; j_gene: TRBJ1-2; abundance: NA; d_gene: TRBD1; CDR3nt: TGTGCCAGCAGGACGACAGGGCTCCCCCTCTATGGCTACACCTTC; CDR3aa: CASRTTGLPLYGYTF
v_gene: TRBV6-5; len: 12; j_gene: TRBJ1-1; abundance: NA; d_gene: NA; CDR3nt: TGTGCCAGCAGACAACAGGGAGATGAAGCTTTCTTT; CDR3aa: CASRQQGDEAFF
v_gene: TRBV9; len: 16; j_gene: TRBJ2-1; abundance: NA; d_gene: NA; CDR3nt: TGTGCCAGCAGCGTAGCAGGGGCGCCCTCCTACAATGAGCAGTTCTTC; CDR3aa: CASSVAGAPSYNEQFF
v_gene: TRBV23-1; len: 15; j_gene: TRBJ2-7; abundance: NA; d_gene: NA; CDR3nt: TGCGCCAGCAGTCAATTACAGGATTCGTCGTACGAGCAGTACTTC; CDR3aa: CASSQLQDSSYEQYF
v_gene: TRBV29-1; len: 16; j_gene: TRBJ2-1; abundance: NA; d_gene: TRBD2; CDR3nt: TGCAGCGTTGAGCGACTAAGCGGGAGTAACTACAATGAGCAGTTCTTC; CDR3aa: CSVERLSGSNYNEQFF
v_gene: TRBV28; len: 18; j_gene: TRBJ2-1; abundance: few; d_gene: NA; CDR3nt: TGTGCCAGCAGTTTACCTCCACCCGGGACTTGGCACTTCAATGAGCAGTTCTTC; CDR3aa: CASSLPPPGTWHFNEQFF
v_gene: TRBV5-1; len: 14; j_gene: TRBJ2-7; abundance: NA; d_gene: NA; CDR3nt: TGCGCCAGCCGAGGAGGCTCATTCATCTACGAGCAGTACTTC; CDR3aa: CASRGGSFIYEQYF
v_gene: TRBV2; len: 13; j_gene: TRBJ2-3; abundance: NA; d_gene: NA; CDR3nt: TGTGCCAGCACGGACTACCGCACAGATACGCAGTATTTT; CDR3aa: CASTDYRTDTQYF
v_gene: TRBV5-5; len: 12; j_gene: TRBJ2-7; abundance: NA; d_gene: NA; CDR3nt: TGTGCCAGCGTCGGGTCAGAGTACGAGCAGTACTTC; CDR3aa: CASVGSEYEQYF
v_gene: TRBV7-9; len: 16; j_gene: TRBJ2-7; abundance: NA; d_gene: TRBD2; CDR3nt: TGTGCCAGCAGCTCCCTGACTAGCGAATCTTCCTACGAGCAGTACTTC; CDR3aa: CASSSLTSESSYEQYF
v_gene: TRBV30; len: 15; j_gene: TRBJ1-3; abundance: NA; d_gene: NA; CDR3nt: TGTGCCTGGAGTGTCTCGGCCGGGGGTGGAAACACCATATATTTT; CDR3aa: CAWSVSAGGGNTIYF
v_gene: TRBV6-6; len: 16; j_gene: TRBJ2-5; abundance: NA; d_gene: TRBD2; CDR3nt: TGTGCCAGCCGATCTCCTGGACTAGCGGGAGGGGAGACCCAGTACTTC; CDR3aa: CASRSPGLAGGETQYF
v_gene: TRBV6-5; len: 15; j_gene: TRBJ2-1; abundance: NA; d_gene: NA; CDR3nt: TGTGCCAGCAGTTCGCCCCAGCGGAGATACAATGAGCAGTTCTTC; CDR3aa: CASSSPQRRYNEQFF
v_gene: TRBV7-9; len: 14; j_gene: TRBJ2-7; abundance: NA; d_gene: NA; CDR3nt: TGTGCCAGCAGCTTAGGCGAGGCGGTCGACGAGCAGTACTTC; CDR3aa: CASSLGEAVDEQYF
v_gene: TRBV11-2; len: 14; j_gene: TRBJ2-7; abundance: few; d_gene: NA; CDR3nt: TGTGCCAGCAGCTTAGTCGGTGGTGCCTACGAGCAGTACTTC; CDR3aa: CASSLVGGAYEQYF
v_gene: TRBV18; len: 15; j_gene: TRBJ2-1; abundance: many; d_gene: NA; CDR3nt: TGTGCCAGCTCACCATTGCCCAGGTCCTCGGATGAGCAGTTCTTC; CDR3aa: CASSPLPRSSDEQFF
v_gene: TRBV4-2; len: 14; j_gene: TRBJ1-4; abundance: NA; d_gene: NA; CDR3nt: TGTGCCAGCAGCCAAGAATGGAGGAATGAAAAACTGTTTTTT; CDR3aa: CASSQEWRNEKLFF
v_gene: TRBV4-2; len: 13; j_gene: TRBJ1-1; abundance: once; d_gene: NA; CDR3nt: TGTGCCAGCAGCCCAAACCGGGACACTGAAGCTTTCTTT; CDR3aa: CASSPNRDTEAFF
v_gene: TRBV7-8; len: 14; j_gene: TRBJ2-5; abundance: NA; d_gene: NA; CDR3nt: TGTGCCAGCAGCTTGAATCGGCTAGCGGAGACCCAGTACTTC; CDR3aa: CASSLNRLAETQYF
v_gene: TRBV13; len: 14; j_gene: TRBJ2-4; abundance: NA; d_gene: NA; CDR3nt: TGTGCCAGCAGCCCTACGGGGGTCAAAAACATTCAGTACTTC; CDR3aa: CASSPTGVKNIQYF
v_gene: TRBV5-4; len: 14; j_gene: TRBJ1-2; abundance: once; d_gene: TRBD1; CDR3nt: TGTGCCAGCTTCGACAGGGCCTCCCTCTATGGCTACACCTTC; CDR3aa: CASFDRASLYGYTF
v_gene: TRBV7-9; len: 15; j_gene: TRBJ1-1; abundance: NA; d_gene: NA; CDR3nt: TGTGCCAGCAGCCGTAGGGACACCTGGAACACTGAAGCTTTCTTT; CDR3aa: CASSRRDTWNTEAFF
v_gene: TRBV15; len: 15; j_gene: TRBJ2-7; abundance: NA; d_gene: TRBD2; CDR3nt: TGTGCCACCAGCAGAGGGGCTAGCGGACAATACGAGCAGTACTTC; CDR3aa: CATSRGASGQYEQYF